This T cell receptor (beta chain) derives from a study of T-cell memory formation after mild COVID-19. Between the trimmed V and J ends, which lost 7 bases and 4 bases, there was a span of 10 bases. Germline CDR1 reads DFQATT; CDR2 reads SNEGSKA (reference sequence). CDR3 length: 11 amino acids. TCRdb reanalysed the 5' RACE reads using MiXCR and keeps one entry per CDR3 protein. The profile covers roughly 500,000 distinct CDR3 sequences, with roughly 21% appearing a single time and approximately 12% taken by the ten largest. The rearrangement uses TRBV20-1 and TRBJ1-1, with a weak D call TRBD1 (5 bases). The TCR comes from an adult woman who had mild COVID-19 (a few samples of this study predate the infection). Cell type and time point are not known. The sequencing sample was made of PBMCs or a T cell subset sorted from them (not recorded which). The CDR3 coding sequence is TGCAGTGTAAGGGGAGCCACTGAAGCTTTCTTT. It specifies CSVRGATEAFF.